This TCR beta chain stems from a study of blood T cells in healthy people across ages. A second PCR, run for roughly 7 to 11 cycles, used a sample-barcoded 5' primer plus a J-beta primer mix. TCRdb redid the calling of the 5' RACE reads with MiXCR, one entry per CDR3 protein. The table has some 850,000 distinct CDR3 sequences, around 25% seen once. Germline CDR1 reads SQVTM; CDR2 reads ANQGSEA. Trimming removed 3 bases from V and 5 bases from J, with 13 bases in between. The CDR3 has 13 residues. About this clonotype itself: Antigen specificity is unknown.

Study outcomes and limitations: Diversity estimates from one million T cells were considered underestimates.

The data also belong to a second study, concerning T cells of mothers and their children. In that study: Mothers gave over 8.5 million TCR beta CDR3 reads each, and children 3 million to 3.5 million each.

The sequence was obtained from a boy aged 10-17 years in good health. The sample was blood. This sequence joins TRBV29-1 and TRBJ2-5, with D tentatively TRBD1 (5 bases). The DNA of the CDR3 is TGCAGCGTTGAGCAGGGTATCGGTGAGACCCAGTACTTC. Translating gives CSVEQGIGETQYF.